These 8 T cell receptor beta chains were sequenced from one sample in a study of blood T cell repertoires in COVID-19. This table comes from immunoSEQ multiplex PCR, and its TCRdb copy is limited to in-frame clones, with some not included. The profile shows about 210,000 clones, roughly 75% of them singletons. The sample comprised peripheral blood. These receptors originate from a woman aged 70-85 years with acute or convalescent COVID-19.

The chain employs TRBV10-2 and TRBJ2-7; possibly TRBD2 for D (5 bases). Germline V gene data show CDR1 as WSHSY and CDR2 as SAAADI. This CDR3 spans 14 amino acids. The V end was cut by 8 bases, the J end by 3 bases, with 17 bases between. The CDR3 reads CASAGLQRIYEQYF. The CDR3, as DNA: TGCGCCAGCGCTGGACTCCAGCGGATCTACGAGCAGTACTTC.

The chain joins TRBV5-1 to TRBJ2-3; 9 bases are a match to TRBD2. The CDR3 is 17 residues long. In germline, CDR1 is SGHRS, CDR2 YFSETQ. The trim removed 1 base at V and 0 bases at J, leaving 6 bases unmatched. The CDR3 is CASSLQLAGPSTDTQYF. DNA for the CDR3: TGCGCCAGCAGCTTGCAACTAGCGGGTCCTAGCACAGATACGCAGTATTTT.

This rearrangement joins TRBV7-3 to TRBJ2-6; D is ambiguous. Trimming left V 5 bases short and J 0 bases short, with 8 bases between. This CDR3 spans 15 amino acids. Germline V CDR1 and CDR2: SGHTA, FQGTGA. The CDR3 bases are TGTGCCAGCAGCCCCTCTAGCTCTGGGGCCAACGTCCTGACTTTC. Translation: CASSPSSSGANVLTF.

This clone was seen just once. V is TRBV6-5 and J is TRBJ2-3, with D perhaps matching TRBD2 (7 bases). Germline V lookup: CDR1 MNHEY, CDR2 SVGAGI. The CDR3 has 12 residues. V lost 8 bases to trimming and J lost 3 bases, with 9 bases between them. The DNA for the CDR3 is TGTGCCAGCCGGGGGGCAACAGATACGCAGTATTTT. Amino acid sequence: CASRGATDTQYF.

This rearrangement joins TRBV5-1 to TRBJ2-5, with no clear D. This CDR3 comprises 12 residues. CDR1 and CDR2 (germline): SGHRS, YFSETQ. Deletions cut 1 base from V and 5 bases from J, with 6 bases between. In DNA form, the CDR3 reads TGCGCCAGCAGCTTGACAGTGGAGACCCAGTACTTC. It specifies CASSLTVETQYF.

The chain has TRBV19 and TRBJ1-5; D is possibly TRBD1 (6 bases). Trimming cost V 8 bases and J 0 bases, with 17 bases left between them. Germline loops: CDR1 LNHDA, CDR2 SQIVND (reference sequence). This CDR3 comprises 16 residues. Here the CDR3 DNA reads TGTGCCAGTGACGGGGGCGGGGGTTATAGCAATCAGCCCCAGCATTTT. Protein sequence: CASDGGGGYSNQPQHF.

The CDR3 reads CASSQSGGAYEQYF. The DNA for the CDR3 is TGTGCCAGCAGTCAAAGCGGGGGGGCCTACGAGCAGTACTTC. The chain combines TRBV2 with TRBJ2-7; 10 bases agree with TRBD2. The CDR3 is 14 amino acids. Germline CDR1 and CDR2: SNHLY and FYNNEI. The ends lost 5 bases at V and 2 bases at J; junction bases unmatched: 3.

Here the CDR3 DNA reads TGTGCCAGCAGGGACATAGCGGGGGCATCCTACGAGCAGTACTTC. Translated, it gives CASRDIAGASYEQYF. The chain has TRBV6-5 and TRBJ2-7, with 9 bases aligning to TRBD2. The germline CDR1 and CDR2 sequences are MNHEY and SVGAGI. After removal of 6 bases from V and 1 base from J, the junction contained 7 bases not matched to a gene. This CDR3 is 15 amino acids long.